This T cell receptor (beta chain) was observed in a study of T cells in Graves' hyperthyroidism and ophthalmopathy. In the study overall: Peripheral blood draws took place at initial diagnosis, ahead of any treatment. Broader study findings: In the blood, most expanded thyroid clonotypes above 0.001 appeared as well.

It was RNA transcripts that yielded the amplified TCR beta CDR3 regions. First-round RT-PCR targeting the TCR CDR3 was performed with the HTBI primer set. TCRdb used MiXCR to reprocess the multiplex PCR reads, holding one entry per CDR3 protein. Of fewer than 350,000 distinct CDR3 sequences listed, approximately 19% were seen once; the top ten hold approximately 35%. Exclusion of patients followed from uncontrolled infection, other autoimmune disease, pregnancy or lactation. The PBMCs were sourced from fresh peripheral blood (approximately 9.6 ml). This clonotype has a single count. Its antigen is unknown. A read error is possible here, since a much larger clone lies one base away. The CDR3 spans 14 residues. Germline CDR1 reads DFQATT; CDR2 reads SNEGSKA (reference sequence). V was clipped by 5 bases and J by 10 bases; unmatched bases: 8.

The TCR comes from a man aged 50 to 59 with Graves' ophthalmopathy. Sequenced material: blood. The rearrangement uses TRBV20-1 and TRBJ2-3, with TRBD2 matching over 14 bases. CDR3 DNA: TGCAGTGCTGAAGGACTAGCGGGAGGTGAGGCGCAGTATTTT. Translation: CSAEGLAGGEAQYF.